The rows below give T cell receptor beta chains drawn from one sample of a study of metastatic and nonmetastatic thyroid tumors. TCRdb re-analyzed the PCR reads using MiXCR. The sample has 35,000 or so clones; roughly a sixth are singletons. Sequencing input: blood. The receptor source for this set is a male donor with papillary thyroid cancer or a benign thyroid nodule (not recorded which). Some clones in this sample may be carry-over from other donors' samples. Each CDR3 is given with its conserved first and last residue. The order of the fields is J gene, V gene, D gene, clone size, CDR3 protein, CDR3 DNA. A D gene is named only where the DNA matches it firmly. Size values are once, few and many counts, or a class for expanded clones, and some rows have none.

J gene: TRBJ2-3
V gene: TRBV20-1
D gene: -
clone size: many
CDR3 protein: CSARPQGGTDTQYF
CDR3 DNA: TGCAGTGCTAGGCCCCAAGGAGGCACAGATACGCAGTATTTT

J gene: TRBJ2-7
V gene: TRBV12-3/TRBV12-4
D gene: TRBD2
clone size: many
CDR3 protein: CASSPRTSVVHEQYF
CDR3 DNA: TGTGCCAGCAGTCCCAGGACTAGCGTAGTCCACGAGCAGTACTTC

J gene: TRBJ1-1
V gene: TRBV28
D gene: -
clone size: many
CDR3 protein: CASSLRGARGAFF
CDR3 DNA: TGTGCCAGCAGTCTAAGGGGCGCCAGAGGAGCTTTCTTT

J gene: TRBJ2-1
V gene: TRBV6-6
D gene: TRBD2
clone size: -
CDR3 protein: CASSVLAGGAFGDEQFF
CDR3 DNA: TGTGCCAGCAGTGTACTAGCGGGAGGGGCATTCGGGGATGAGCAGTTCTTC

J gene: TRBJ2-3
V gene: TRBV30
D gene: -
clone size: -
CDR3 protein: CAWSVKGNTDTQYF
CDR3 DNA: TGTGCCTGGAGTGTGAAGGGGAACACAGATACGCAGTATTTT

J gene: TRBJ2-7
V gene: TRBV6-9
D gene: -
clone size: medium-sized
CDR3 protein: CARRSAYEQYF
CDR3 DNA: TGTGCAAGGCGCTCTGCCTACGAGCAGTACTTC

J gene: TRBJ1-6
V gene: TRBV6-2/TRBV6-3
D gene: -
clone size: medium-sized
CDR3 protein: CASSSLLYNSPLHF
CDR3 DNA: TGTGCCAGCAGTTCGCTACTCTATAATTCACCCCTCCACTTT

J gene: TRBJ2-1
V gene: TRBV18
D gene: TRBD1
clone size: -
CDR3 protein: CASSPSGTGGNEQFF
CDR3 DNA: TGTGCCAGCTCACCATCCGGGACAGGGGGCAATGAGCAGTTCTTC

J gene: TRBJ1-1
V gene: TRBV15
D gene: -
clone size: many
CDR3 protein: CATSRGKGVQDTEAFF
CDR3 DNA: TGTGCCACCAGCAGAGGGAAGGGGGTTCAGGACACTGAAGCTTTCTTT

J gene: TRBJ2-7
V gene: TRBV6-1
D gene: TRBD2
clone size: few
CDR3 protein: CASSEALRTSGRDEQYF
CDR3 DNA: TGTGCCAGCAGTGAAGCGCTGAGGACTAGCGGGAGAGACGAGCAGTACTTC